This TCR beta chain emerged from a study of response to subunit inactivated influenza vaccine. The CDR3 has 13 amino acids. TCRdb reanalysed the RT-PCR reads using MiXCR and keeps one entry per CDR3 protein. The sample comprises 800,000 or so distinct CDR3 sequences, about 20% of which are singletons, and 9.5% to 13% rests with the top ten. The sample holds a few counts of this clonotype. Its antigen is unidentified. Regarding the study as a whole: It was the authors' suggestion that each seasonal influenza vaccination recruits few new T cells.

The sequence derives from a man in his forties or fifties who received an inactivated influenza vaccine. The chain has TRBV21-1 and TRBJ1-2. TRBV21-1 is labeled a pseudogene. Sequenced material: PBMCs from blood, taken roughly 5 days after vaccination. The CDR3 loop reads CASSTTQGDGYTF. Written as DNA, the CDR3 is TGTGCCAGCAGCACAACGCAGGGAGATGGCTACACCTTC.